A selection of T cell receptor beta chains follows, all from one sample in a study of neurological immune-mediated disorders. TCRdb reprocessed the 5' RACE reads with MiXCR, giving one entry per CDR3 protein. The repertoire holds more than 25,000 distinct CDR3 sequences, about a sixth seen once, with roughly 4.5% in the top ten. The sequencing input was CD4+ T cells from blood. The receptors here all came from a female donor with HTLV-1-associated myelopathy (HAM/TSP). The CDR3 runs from the conserved cysteine through the conserved F or W. A D gene is named only where the DNA matches it firmly. Rows give clone size only sometimes, using once, few, many, or a class for an expanded clone.

TRBV5-1	TRBJ2-3	many	.	TGCGCCAGCAGCTATGTTCGGGGCGGGAGCACAGATACGCAGTATTTT	CASSYVRGGSTDTQYF
TRBV5-1	TRBJ1-1	many	TRBD1	TGCGCCAGCAGCTTGGGCGGGACAGGGGGCACTGAAGCTTTCTTT	CASSLGGTGGTEAFF
TRBV20-1	TRBJ2-1	many	.	TGCAGTGCTAGTGCGTCGGGCATAAGCTCCTACAATGAGCAGTTCTTC	CSASASGISSYNEQFF
TRBV5-5	TRBJ2-3	many	TRBD1	TGTGCCAGCAGCTTCTCAGGGGGCCGGTCGGATACGCAGTATTTT	CASSFSGGRSDTQYF
TRBV20-1	TRBJ2-7	many	TRBD2	TGCAGTGCTACGAGCGGGAGGGCCCGCGAGCAGTACTTC	CSATSGRAREQYF
TRBV14	TRBJ2-1	many	.	TGTGCCAGCAGCCATTATGTTATCAATGAGCAGTTCTTC	CASSHYVINEQFF
TRBV15	TRBJ1-1	medium-sized	.	TGTGCCACCAGCACGGGGGCGAACACTGAAGCTTTCTTT	CATSTGANTEAFF
TRBV20-1	TRBJ2-1	.	TRBD2	TGCAGTGCCGGGGCGACTAGCGGGAACAATGAGCAGTTCTTC	CSAGATSGNNEQFF
TRBV7-8	TRBJ1-6	many	.	TGTGCCAGCAGCTTACCCATTTCACCCCTCCACTTT	CASSLPISPLHF
TRBV7-6	TRBJ2-4	many	.	TGTGCCAGCAGCCCCACCTGGTTAAAACAGGGCAGGGGAGAAAACATTCAGTACTTC	CASSPTWLKQGRGENIQYF
TRBV5-1	TRBJ1-1	many	TRBD1	TGCGCCAGCAGCGGGATGGGACAGGGAGCCACTGAAGCTTTCTTT	CASSGMGQGATEAFF
TRBV19	TRBJ1-1	many	TRBD1	TGTGCCAGTATAAAAAGTTACGCAGGGGGAAACGAAGCTTTCTTT	CASIKSYAGGNEAFF
TRBV5-6	TRBJ1-5	.	.	TGTGCCAGCAGCTTGCGAGGGAGGGATCAGCACCAACATTTT	CASSLRGRDQHQHF
TRBV30	TRBJ2-7	few	.	TGTGCCTGGAAGCCGAAGCCCTACGAGCAGTACTTC	CAWKPKPYEQYF
TRBV3-1	TRBJ2-6	many	.	TGTGCCAGCAGCCAAGACAGTACCGGGGCCAACGTCCTGACTTTC	CASSQDSTGANVLTF
TRBV24-1	TRBJ2-5	many	TRBD1	TGTGCCACCAGTGATTTCCGGACAGGGGAAGAGACCCAGTACTTC	CATSDFRTGEETQYF
TRBV5-1	TRBJ1-4	many	TRBD1	TGCGCCAGCAGCTTGGAGGGACAGGCCCGAGGTGAAAAACTGTTTTTT	CASSLEGQARGEKLFF
TRBV7-2	TRBJ2-3	many	TRBD2	TGTGCCAGCAGCCAGAAGCCACGACTAGCGGGGGGGGTCGCAGATACGCAGTATTTT	CASSQKPRLAGGVADTQYF
TRBV3-1	TRBJ2-7	many	TRBD2	TGTGCCAGCAGCCAAGACGGCGGGGGGGCTTCCTCCTACGAGCAGTACTTC	CASSQDGGGASSYEQYF
TRBV28	TRBJ2-5	many	TRBD2	TGTGCCAGCTTAGCGGGGGGAGAGACCCAGTACTTC	CASLAGGETQYF
TRBV5-1	TRBJ2-5	.	.	TGCGCCAGCAGCTACCCCGGGGAGACCCAGTACTTC	CASSYPGETQYF
TRBV20-1	TRBJ2-7	many	TRBD1	TGCAGTGCAAGGGACAGGGTCTACGAGCAGTACTTC	CSARDRVYEQYF
TRBV24-1	TRBJ2-3	many	TRBD2	TGTGCCACCAGTGAAGCAGCGGGAGGTTTAGGAGATACGCAGTATTTT	CATSEAAGGLGDTQYF
TRBV12-5	TRBJ2-1	.	TRBD2	TGTGCTAGTGGTTTGGTAATAAACTCCGAGCGGGGGAGTGAGCAGTTCTTC	CASGLVINSERGSEQFF
TRBV12-3/TRBV12-4	TRBJ2-3	many	.	TGTGCCAGCAGTTCGCAGGGGTTTCCCACAGATACGCAGTATTTT	CASSSQGFPTDTQYF
TRBV5-1	TRBJ2-3	many	TRBD1	TGCGCCAGCAGCCCGGACAGGGCCACAGATACGCAGTATTTT	CASSPDRATDTQYF
TRBV7-6	TRBJ2-5	many	.	TGTGCCAGCAGTCACAACCAAGAGACCCAGTACTTC	CASSHNQETQYF
TRBV3-1	TRBJ2-3	.	.	TGTGCCAGAAGCCAAGCGGGCCTAGCCCCGGAGGATACGCAGTATTTT	CARSQAGLAPEDTQYF
TRBV7-2	TRBJ2-2	many	.	TGTGCCAGCAGCTCATATGCGGGATCCGGGGAGCTGTTTTTT	CASSSYAGSGELFF
TRBV20-1	TRBJ2-7	many	TRBD2	TGCAGTGGCATCACAGCGGGGGGTACCTACGAGCAGTACTTC	CSGITAGGTYEQYF
TRBV20-1	TRBJ1-2	many	TRBD1	TGCAGTGCTGGCCGGGACAGCTATGGCTACACCTTC	CSAGRDSYGYTF
TRBV5-1	TRBJ1-6	many	.	TGCGCCAGCAGCTTTAACGTCGGAGATAATTCACCCCTCCACTTT	CASSFNVGDNSPLHF
TRBV20-1	TRBJ2-7	many	TRBD1	TGCAGTGCCGTAGGCCGGGACAGGGGACACGAGCAGTACTTC	CSAVGRDRGHEQYF
TRBV20-1	TRBJ1-6	many	.	TGCAGTGCTGGCCGTACAGTTAATTCACCCCTCCACTTT	CSAGRTVNSPLHF
TRBV20-1	TRBJ2-1	many	TRBD2	TGCAGTGCGACCGGGACTAGCGGGGAAAAGATCTACAATGAGCAGTTCTTC	CSATGTSGEKIYNEQFF
TRBV5-1	TRBJ2-3	once	.	TGCGCCAGCAGCTCTAAAACGGGCACAGATACGCAGTATTTT	CASSSKTGTDTQYF
TRBV20-1	TRBJ2-7	many	TRBD2	TGCAGTGCCGCCGGGGGGGCTAGCGGGAGGTACGAGCAGTACTTC	CSAAGGASGRYEQYF
TRBV7-7	TRBJ2-7	many	TRBD1	TGTGCTAGCAGCTCGGGGACAGGGACATCCTACGAGCAGTACTTC	CASSSGTGTSYEQYF
TRBV4-1	TRBJ2-2	many	.	TGCGCCAGCAGCCCCTTACGAGGGCCCGGGGAGCTGTTTTTT	CASSPLRGPGELFF